A single TCR beta chain is shown here with its context. This clonotype was observed at least ten times. There is no known antigen for this receptor. The record has no base qualities; no much larger clone is one base away. The TCR beta CDR3 regions were amplified from the RNA transcripts. For the first round of RT-PCR on the TCR CDR3, the HTBI primer set was used together with the Qiagen OneStep RT-PCR kit. Libraries were constructed in a second round of multiplex PCR, after which size selection and purification were performed. Paired-end sequencing of the libraries was performed with 100 bp reads on an Illumina HiSeq2000. In the original analysis: SOAPnuke was used to process the raw data, with reads discarded if the reads contained adapters or uncalled bases, had a mean Phred below 15, or lacked an exact constant-primer or identifier match. COPE v1.2.5 was used to merge the high-quality paired reads, and each unique nucleotide sequence was defined as a clonotype. MiTCR v1.1 was used to align clonotypes to the IMGT TRBV, TRBD and TRBJ reference segments. The analysis was restricted to V-J combinations with a frequency above 0.0001, which together covered 99% to 99.2% of the repertoires. The TCS score was defined as F50 (clonal expansion) divided by E x V (chaos), with BLOSUM62-based TCRdist calculated between CDR3 peptides within each V-J. Welch's t-statistics and random forest reduced roughly 500 V-J features to 13, which were used in a naive Bayes classifier (R e1071). Through fastp at Q25 and MiXCR, TCRdb rebuilt clones from the public reads, retaining in-frame beta chains. Each entry is one CDR3 protein sequence, shown with its most common DNA and genes. TCRdb, not the original authors, processed these V and J calls. In this sample the table shows more than 300,000 distinct CDR3 sequences, about 14% of which occur a single time. The ten largest clonotypes hold under 30% of the sample.

The CDR3 has 14 amino acids, counting the end cysteine and phenylalanine. Solely the CDR3 DNA is kept, with 42 bases framed from the first base. V ends up 4 bases short and J 4 bases short, with an unmatched junction base count of 5. The germline V gene (reference sequence) provides CDR1 LGHDT and CDR2 YNNKEL. Stable Graves' hyperthyroidism was defined as no progression to ophthalmopathy during 18 months of follow-up. The hyperthyroidism patients were between 18 and 65 years old and newly diagnosed, with a disease duration of less than 2 months. Patients with uncontrolled infections, other autoimmune diseases, pregnancy or lactation were excluded. Diagnoses were established on the basis of clinical symptoms, serum thyroxine and TRAb, thyroid ultrasound, and orbital computed tomography. PBMCs were separated from roughly 10 ml of fresh peripheral blood using Ficoll-Paque density gradient centrifugation. Trizol reagent was used to extract total RNA, and RNA quality was then checked on an Agilent 2100 Bioanalyzer.

The sample belongs to a study of T cells in Graves' hyperthyroidism and ophthalmopathy (dated by TCRdb to between 2018 and 2020). At the level of the whole study: Peripheral blood was sampled at the time of initial diagnosis, prior to any treatment. To identify TCR V-J signatures that set the groups apart, the researchers used a discovery cohort of about a hundred patients, made up of around 40 with Graves' ophthalmopathy and around 58 with stable Graves' hyperthyroidism. The study also compared thyroid tissue and blood T-cell repertoires from more than five Graves' hyperthyroidism patients. The approximately 98 discovery patients were randomly divided into training and test sets at a 7:3 ratio. Prospective prediction of ophthalmopathy was tested in an independent validation cohort consisting of roughly 19 hyperthyroidism patients and 15 or so patients who later progressed to ophthalmopathy. TCR Vbeta CDR3 sequencing of 135 peripheral blood samples (43 ophthalmopathy, some 75 hyperthyroidism and approximately 17 progressor patients) is reported in the paper. After blood sampling, hyperthyroidism patients were treated with methimazole at a starting dose of 30 mg daily, and ophthalmopathy patients were treated with high-dose intravenous methylprednisolone. The study at large found these results: In cross-validation, a model built on a 13 V-J signature told ophthalmopathy apart from stable hyperthyroidism with less than 90% sensitivity and about 81% specificity, and in testing the same model reached 80%/75%. Sample size was not statistically predetermined, and investigators were not blinded to group allocation. In validation, the model predicted progression to ophthalmopathy with 55% to 71% sensitivity and around 72% specificity, a median of 6.5 months before onset. Most expanded thyroid clonotypes (frequency above 0.001) were also detected in blood, a finding suggesting that blood repertoires may reflect thyroid immune responses.

The sample comprised blood. This TCR was sampled from a woman in her twenties or thirties with Graves' hyperthyroidism. The chain is assembled from TRBV3-1 and TRBJ2-7; 9 nucleotides in the junction match TRBD2. The DNA sequence follows: TGTGCCAGCAGCCGGGCGGGAGGGCGGTACGAGCAGTACTTC. This gives the protein CASSRAGGRYEQYF.